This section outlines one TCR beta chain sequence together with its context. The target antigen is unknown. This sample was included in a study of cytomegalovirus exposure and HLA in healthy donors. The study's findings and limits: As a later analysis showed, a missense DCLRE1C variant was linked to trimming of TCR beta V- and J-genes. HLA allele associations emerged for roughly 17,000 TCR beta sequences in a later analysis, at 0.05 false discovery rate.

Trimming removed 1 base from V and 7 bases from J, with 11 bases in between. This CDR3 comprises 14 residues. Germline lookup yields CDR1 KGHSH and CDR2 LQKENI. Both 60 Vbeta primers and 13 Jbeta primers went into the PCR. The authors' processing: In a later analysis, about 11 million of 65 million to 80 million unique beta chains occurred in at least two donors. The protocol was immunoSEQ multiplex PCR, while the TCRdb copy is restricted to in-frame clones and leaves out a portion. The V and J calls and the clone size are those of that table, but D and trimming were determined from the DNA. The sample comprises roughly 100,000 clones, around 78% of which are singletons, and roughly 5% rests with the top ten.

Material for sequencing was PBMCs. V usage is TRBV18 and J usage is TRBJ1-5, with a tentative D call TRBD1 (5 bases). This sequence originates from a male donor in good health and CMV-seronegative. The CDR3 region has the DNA TGTGCCAGCTCACCACAGGGACGGGAGCAGCCCCAGCATTTT. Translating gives CASSPQGREQPQHF. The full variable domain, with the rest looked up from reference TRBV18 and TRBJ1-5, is NAGVMQNPRHLVRRRGQEARLRCSPMKGHSHVYWYRQLPEEGLKFMVYLQKENIIDESGMPKERFSAEFPKEGPSILRIQQVVRGDSAAYFCASSPQGREQPQHFGDGTRLSIL.